This TCR beta chain was captured in a study of T cell responses to AZD1222 COVID-19 vaccine (dated by TCRdb to 2020 to 2022). Study-level background: Because spike-specific TCR depth and breadth did not differ between the two schedules, AZD1222 recipients who got a second dose at roughly 4 weeks were pooled with those who got a second dose at roughly 12 weeks. TCR sequencing covered more than 230 trial participants: 207 given two doses of AZD1222 and about 26 given two doses of MenACWY control vaccine. Trial participants were enrolled by age into 18-55, 56-69 and 70-plus year subgroups, with roughly 150, 30 and 60 TCR-sequenced participants respectively. Beyond this particular receptor, the publication reports: Nearly half of unique spike-specific TCRs reportedly recognized epitopes outside regions mutated in the B.1.351 and B.1.1.7 variants. The whole spike protein was spanned by vaccine-associated CD4 TCRs, and dominant responses were seen in regions 160-218 and 743-854. No day 14 peak-response samples were available, so repertoires were characterized only after the peak T cell response. Conclusions about previously exposed vaccinees are limited, since just a handful of AZD1222 recipients were seropositive for SARS-CoV-2 at baseline. A significant rise in spike-specific TCR breadth and depth was observed after two AZD1222 doses relative to day 0 and relative to MenACWY recipients. Most participants were white British and females outnumbered males, and the authors suggested that clonal diversity may have been underestimated. In the small 56-69-year group, the increase in depth fell short of significance, most likely because of low power.

The time point tag for this specimen amounts to: baseline before first vaccination. The vaccinee samples were drawn from two UK trials, COV001 and COV002, one of which was a single-blind randomized controlled phase 2/3 trial testing AZD1222 (ChAdOx1 nCoV-19) in healthy adults. For TCRbeta chain sequencing, PBMC samples from trial participants were taken at day 0 and at day 28 after the second dose. In regard to this clone: What this receptor recognizes is not known. It has no much larger one-base neighbor in the sample; base qualities were not kept.

The CDR3 regions of human TCRbeta chains were analyzed by immunosequencing. The original pipeline was this. TCRs in the repertoires were compared against a reference library of SARS-CoV-2-specific TCRs that had been generated with the MIRA antigen-specificity platform. Breadth was defined as the fraction of unique TCRs that were SARS-CoV-2-associated, and depth was defined as the fraction of total T cells that were SARS-CoV-2-associated. Using the MIRA data, each spike-specific TCR was assigned both to the spike region to which the TCR was reactive and to a CD4 or CD8 class. Log10-transformed breadth and depth values were compared by one-way ANOVA with Sidak's multiple comparisons tests. This immuneACCESS table, as held by TCRdb, lists in-frame sequences with V and J called but not all clones. Of the missing ones, under half trace to an unresolved V gene in checked studies; the others have no known cause. The DNA gave D and trimming, while V, J and clone size come from that table. Present in this sample are tens of thousands of clones, 75% to 90% of which were seen just once. The ten largest account for 30% to 35% of the sample.

Trimming takes 1 base from V and 2 bases from J, and the germline ends sit 9 bases apart. Inclusive of the bounding cysteine and phenylalanine, the CDR3 is 15 residues long. Only the CDR3 part of the read is kept: 45 bases, read in frame from the first base. As encoded in the germline V gene, CDR1 is LGHNA while CDR2 is YNFKEQ. The chain employs TRBV4-2 and TRBJ2-1; tentative D gene TRBD2, with 6 bases matching. Sequencing used peripheral blood, obtained on day 0 of AZD1222 vaccination. This sequence originates from an adult in good health. The sequenced DNA: TGTGCCAGCAGCCAAGGCGGGGCCACCTACAATGAGCAGTTCTTC. This sequence encodes CASSQGGATYNEQFF.